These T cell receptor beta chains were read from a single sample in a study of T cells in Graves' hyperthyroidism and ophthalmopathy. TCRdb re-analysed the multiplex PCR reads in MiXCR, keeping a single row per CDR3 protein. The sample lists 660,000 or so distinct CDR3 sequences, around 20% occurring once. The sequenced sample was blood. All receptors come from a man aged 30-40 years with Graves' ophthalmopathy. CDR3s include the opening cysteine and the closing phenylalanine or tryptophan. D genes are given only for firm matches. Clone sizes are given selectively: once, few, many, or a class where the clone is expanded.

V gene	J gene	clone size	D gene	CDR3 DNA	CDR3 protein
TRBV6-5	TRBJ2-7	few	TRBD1	TGTGCCAGCAGTTACGCCGGGACAGGCTACGAGCAGTACTTC	CASSYAGTGYEQYF
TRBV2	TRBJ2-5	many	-	TGTGCCAGCGGAAGGGGCGCGGAGGCCCAGTACTTC	CASGRGAEAQYF
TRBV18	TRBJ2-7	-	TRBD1	TGTGCCAGCTCACCGGACAGGCGACTAACCTACGAGCAGTACTTC	CASSPDRRLTYEQYF
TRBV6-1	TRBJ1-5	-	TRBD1	TGTGCCAGCAGTGAGATCGGACAGGGGGTTGGATATAGGAGCAATCAGCCCCAGCATTTT	CASSEIGQGVGYRSNQPQHF
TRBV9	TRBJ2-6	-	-	TGTGCCAGCGGTACGGGAACTGGGGCCAACGTCCTGACTTTC	CASGTGTGANVLTF
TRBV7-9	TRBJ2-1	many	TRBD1	TGTGCCAGCAGCTCTGGGACAGTAGAGCAGTTCTTC	CASSSGTVEQFF
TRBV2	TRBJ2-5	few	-	TGTGCCAGCAGTGAATGGACGGACCAAGAGACCCAGTACTTC	CASSEWTDQETQYF
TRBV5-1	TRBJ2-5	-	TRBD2	TGCGCCAGCAGCCGAGCGGGAGGCCAAGGCGGGACCCAGTACTTC	CASSRAGGQGGTQYF
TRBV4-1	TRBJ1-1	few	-	TGCGCCAGCCAAGTGGCCGCGGGCAGAAGGAACACTGAAGCTTTCTTT	CASQVAAGRRNTEAFF
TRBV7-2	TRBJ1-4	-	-	TGTGCCAGCAGCCGAGTTGGGGGGGCTAATGAAAAACTGTTTTTT	CASSRVGGANEKLFF
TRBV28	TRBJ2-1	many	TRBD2	TGTGCCAGCGAGGGTTGGGCTAGCGGGAGAGAAAGGTACAATGAGCAGTTCTTC	CASEGWASGRERYNEQFF
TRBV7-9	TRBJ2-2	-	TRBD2	TGTGCCAGCAGCACCAGCGGGAGGGTCGACGGGGAGCTGTTTTTT	CASSTSGRVDGELFF
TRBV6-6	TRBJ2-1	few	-	TGTGCCAGCAGTTACTCGATGGCGGGGAGCTCCTACAATGAGCAGTTCTTC	CASSYSMAGSSYNEQFF
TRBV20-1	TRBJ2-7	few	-	TGCAGTGCTAGAAGGCAGACCTACGAGCAGTACTTC	CSARRQTYEQYF
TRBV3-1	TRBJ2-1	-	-	TGTGCCAGCAGCCAAGATCTGCCGGGGTTGGATGAGCAGTTCTTC	CASSQDLPGLDEQFF
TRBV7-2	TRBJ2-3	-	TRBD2	TGTGCCAGCAGCTTGGCGGCTAGCGGGGGCACAGATACGCAGTATTTT	CASSLAASGGTDTQYF
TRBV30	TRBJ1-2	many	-	TGTGCCTGGACTGGTTCCCGGGGCCATGGCTACACCTTC	CAWTGSRGHGYTF
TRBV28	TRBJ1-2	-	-	TGTGCCAGCAGTTTAGGGTCCGGCAGCTCTAACTATGGCTACACCTTC	CASSLGSGSSNYGYTF
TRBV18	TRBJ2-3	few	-	TGTGCCAGCTCAATCAACTCCTTCCCAGATACGCAGTATTTT	CASSINSFPDTQYF
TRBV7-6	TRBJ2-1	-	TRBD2	TGTGCCAGCAGCCCCAACCCCCCACTAGCGGGAGTGATTGAGCAGTTCTTC	CASSPNPPLAGVIEQFF
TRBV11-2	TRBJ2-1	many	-	TGTGCCAGCAGCTTAAGAAATAGCGGAGGGTACAATGAGCAGTTCTTC	CASSLRNSGGYNEQFF
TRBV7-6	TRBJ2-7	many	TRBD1	TGTGCCAGCAGCTCGCGGGACAGGACCTACGAGCAGTACTTC	CASSSRDRTYEQYF
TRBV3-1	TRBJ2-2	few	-	TGTGCCAGCAGCCAAGGAACAGGGTTGGGCACCGGGGAGCTGTTTTTT	CASSQGTGLGTGELFF